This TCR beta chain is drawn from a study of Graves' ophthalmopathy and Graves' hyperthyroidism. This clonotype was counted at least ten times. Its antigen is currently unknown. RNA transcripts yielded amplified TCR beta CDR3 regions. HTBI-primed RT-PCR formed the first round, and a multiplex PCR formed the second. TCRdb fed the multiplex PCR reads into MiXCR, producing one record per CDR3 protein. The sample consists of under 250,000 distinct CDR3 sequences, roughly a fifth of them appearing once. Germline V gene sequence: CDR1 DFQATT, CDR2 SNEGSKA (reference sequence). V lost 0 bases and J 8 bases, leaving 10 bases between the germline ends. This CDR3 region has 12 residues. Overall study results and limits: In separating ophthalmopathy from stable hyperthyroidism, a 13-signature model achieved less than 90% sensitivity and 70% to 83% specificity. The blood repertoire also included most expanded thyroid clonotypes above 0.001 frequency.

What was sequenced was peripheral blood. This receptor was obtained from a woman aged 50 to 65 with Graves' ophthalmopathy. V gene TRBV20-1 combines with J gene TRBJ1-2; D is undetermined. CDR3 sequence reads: CSARDGGFGYTF. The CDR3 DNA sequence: TGCAGTGCTAGAGATGGAGGGTTCGGCTACACCTTC.